This T cell receptor (beta chain) originates from a study of siplizumab effects on memory and regulatory T cells. Deletions cut 5 bases from V and 4 bases from J, with 6 bases between. Germline V gene lookup returns CDR1 MNHEY and CDR2 SVGAGI. This CDR3 comprises 13 residues. Profiling relied on immunoSEQ multiplex PCR, and the TCRdb table lists in-frame clones only, not all of them. The data contain tens of thousands of clones, roughly 96% of them singletons. Study findings and constraints: The average Treg-derived proportion among mappable alloreactive CD4+ clones was roughly 70% with siplizumab versus more than 25% in controls.

A note on this clone: Its antigen remains unidentified.

Sequencing input: naive CD4+ T cells sorted from blood. V gene TRBV6-5 combines with J gene TRBJ2-6; no reliable D call. This TCR was sampled from a human donor in good health. The CDR3 here is CASSLPGANVLTF. CDR3 sequence (DNA): TGTGCCAGCAGTCTCCCGGGGGCCAACGTCCTGACTTTC.